Presented here are 31 T cell receptor beta chains from one specimen sequenced in a study of blood T cell repertoires in COVID-19. The protocol was immunoSEQ multiplex PCR, while the TCRdb copy is restricted to in-frame clones and leaves out a portion. The sample contains a few hundred thousand clones, about 90% of which appear only once. Sequenced input: PBMCs or T cells enriched from blood (not recorded which). These receptors came from a woman between 25 and 40 years old who had recovered from COVID-19.

The V call is TRBV9, the J call TRBJ1-2, with unresolved D. Per the germline V gene, CDR1 is SGDLS and CDR2 is YYNGEE. Trimming cost V 0 bases and J 6 bases, with 9 bases left between them. CDR3 length equals 13 residues. The CDR3 region has the DNA TGTGCCAGCAGCGTAGGATCAGGCGATGGCTACACCTTC. Its protein product is CASSVGSGDGYTF.

This clone has a single count. The chain couples TRBV5-1 to TRBJ2-7, with 9 bases that match TRBD2. Trimming cost V 0 bases and J 6 bases; bases outside gene matches: 10. CDR3 length: 16 amino acids. Per germline, CDR1 SGHRS and CDR2 YFSETQ. This CDR3 is CASSLVVGTSYSEQYF. In DNA, the CDR3 is TGCGCCAGCAGCTTGGTTGTCGGGACTAGCTACTCCGAGCAGTACTTC.

V gene TRBV29-1 combines with J gene TRBJ2-5; D is perhaps TRBD1 (6 bases). The CDR3 covers 14 residues. Trimming cost V 4 bases and J 5 bases, with 17 bases left between them. Germline assignment: CDR1 SQVTM and CDR2 ANQGSEA. The CDR3 DNA reads as TGCAGCGTTGGCCCCTTAGGCAGGGGTGAGACCCAGTACTTC. Amino acid sequence: CSVGPLGRGETQYF.

The chain couples TRBV28 to TRBJ1-1; perhaps TRBD1 as D (5 bases). CDR1 and CDR2 (germline): MDHEN, SYDVKM. V was clipped by 2 bases and J by 1 base, with 11 bases between them. The CDR3 length is 15 residues. The CDR3 DNA reads as TGTGCCAGCAGTTTAATACAGGTTGGGAACACTGAAGCTTTCTTT. Translating it yields CASSLIQVGNTEAFF. The full variable domain, with the rest looked up from reference TRBV28 and TRBJ1-1, is DVKVTQSSRYLVKRTGEKVFLECVQDMDHENMFWYRQDPGLGLRLIYFSYDVKMKEKGDIPEGYSVSREKKERFSLILESASTNQTSMYLCASSLIQVGNTEAFFGQGTRLTVV.

The chain couples TRBV19 to TRBJ1-1, with a tentative D call TRBD1 (6 bases). V lost 3 bases and J lost 5, with 16 bases in between. Germline CDR1 LNHDA, CDR2 SQIVND (reference sequence). CDR3 length: 15 residues. The CDR3: CASSMGWGPQTEAFF. As DNA, the CDR3 is TGTGCCAGTAGTATGGGGTGGGGGCCCCAAACTGAAGCTTTCTTT. Complete variable domain (other parts from reference TRBV19 and TRBJ1-1): DGGITQSPKYLFRKEGQNVTLSCEQNLNHDAMYWYRQDPGQGLRLIYYSQIVNDFQKGDIAEGYSVSREKKESFPLTVTSAQKNPTAFYLCASSMGWGPQTEAFFGQGTRLTVV.

The CDR3 sequence is CASSVTSGFVNNEQFF. In DNA, the CDR3 is TGTGCCAGCAGCGTGACTAGCGGGTTTGTCAACAATGAGCAGTTCTTC. The V call is TRBV11-2, the J call TRBJ2-1; 10 bases are shared with TRBD2. The V segment lost 5 bases and the J segment 5 bases; nucleotides outside the gene matches: 9. The CDR3 spans 16 residues. Germline CDR1 is SGHAT and CDR2 is FQNNGV.

This chain joins TRBV7-9 and TRBJ2-7, with 11 bases lining up with TRBD1. V gave up 0 bases and J gave up 5 bases; unmatched junction bases: 6. This CDR3 region has 16 residues. CDR1 is SEHNR and CDR2 is FQNEAQ in the germline V gene (reference sequence). CDR3 region: CASSLALRDRGNEQYF. In DNA, the CDR3 is TGTGCCAGCAGCTTAGCCCTGCGGGACAGGGGGAACGAGCAGTACTTC.

The gene calls are TRBV12-5 and TRBJ1-1; 7 positions match TRBD1. This CDR3 has 15 amino acids. CDR1 and CDR2 (germline): LGHNT, FRNRAP. J gave up 1 base and V 1 base, and 3 bases lay outside the gene matches. This CDR3 reads CASGLEAGGNTEAFF. For the CDR3, the DNA is TGTGCTAGTGGTTTGGAGGCAGGGGGGAACACTGAAGCTTTCTTT.

The V gene is TRBV7-9, the J gene TRBJ1-2, with 9 bases aligning to TRBD1. Germline values: CDR1 SEHNR, CDR2 FQNEAQ (reference sequence). The CDR3 covers 15 residues. Trimming removed 5 bases from V and 4 bases from J; junction bases left unmatched: 8. CDR3 nucleotide sequence: TGTGCCAGCAGCCCGCCACAGGGGGCAAGCTATGGCTACACCTTC. It specifies CASSPPQGASYGYTF.

V gene TRBV2 combines with J gene TRBJ1-5; TRBD1 matches 9 bases. V dropped 6 bases and J dropped 5; count of bases not matched to a gene: 14. The CDR3 extends over 17 amino acids. Germline V gene sequence: CDR1 SNHLY, CDR2 FYNNEI. The CDR3 reads CASSLDRGRGNDQPQHF. The CDR3, as DNA: TGTGCCAGCAGCCTGGACAGGGGAAGGGGGAACGATCAGCCCCAGCATTTT.

The chain has TRBV5-4 and TRBJ1-1; TRBD1 matches 8 bases. This CDR3 has 14 amino acids. J lost 5 bases, V lost 3 bases, and 6 bases had no gene match. Germline V gives CDR1 SGHNT, CDR2 YYREEE (reference sequence). CDR3 residues: CASSSGQGGTEAFF. In DNA, the CDR3 is TGTGCCAGCAGCTCAGGACAGGGTGGAACTGAAGCTTTCTTT. Drawing the rest from reference TRBV5-4 and TRBJ1-1, the complete variable domain is ETGVTQSPTHLIKTRGQQVTLRCSSQSGHNTVSWYQQALGQGPQFIFQYYREEENGRGNFPPRFSGLQFPNYSSELNVNALELDDSALYLCASSSGQGGTEAFFGQGTRLTVV.

J is TRBJ2-3 and V is TRBV27; 10 bases match TRBD1. CDR1 MNHEY and CDR2 SMNVEV come from the germline V gene (reference sequence). V shed 3 bases, J shed 2 bases, and the junction held 17 bases outside the gene matches. CDR3 length: 20 residues. The CDR3 nucleotides are TGTGCCAGCAGTTTTTACTCTCCGGGACAGGGGCTCTCTTACACAGATACGCAGTATTTT. This sequence encodes CASSFYSPGQGLSYTDTQYF.

The J gene is TRBJ1-2, the V gene TRBV20-1, with D tentatively TRBD1 (5 bases). Germline CDR1 is DFQATT and CDR2 is SNEGSKA (reference sequence). The CDR3 runs 11 residues. Deletions cut 8 bases from V and 3 bases from J, with 10 bases between. CDR3 bases: TGCAGTCGACAGTCGGACTATGGCTACACCTTC. Amino acids: CSRQSDYGYTF.

This clone was detected a few times. Other nucleotide sequences from this sample produce the same CDR3. The CDR3, as DNA: TGTGCCAGCAGTGAAAGGGGACAGCCTAGCAATCAGCCCCAGCATTTT. Its protein product is CASSERGQPSNQPQHF. V usage is TRBV6-1 and J usage is TRBJ1-5; TRBD1 aligns across 7 bases. The V gene's germline CDR1 is MNHNS and CDR2 SASEGT. The CDR3 is 16 residues long. The J segment lost 0 bases and the V segment lost 2 bases, leaving 4 bases of the junction unmatched.

The chain couples TRBV4-3 to TRBJ2-1; 15 bases match TRBD2. CDR1 and CDR2 (germline): LGHNA, YSLEER. Trimming cost V 1 base and J 4 bases; bases outside gene matches: 14. The CDR3 loop spans 21 amino acids. CDR3 loop: CASSQVPGLAGGHVGYNEQFF. The DNA for the CDR3 is TGCGCCAGCAGCCAAGTGCCGGGACTAGCGGGGGGACACGTGGGATACAATGAGCAGTTCTTC.

The chain has TRBV27 and TRBJ2-2; 7 bases are a match to TRBD1. Germline assignment: CDR1 MNHEY and CDR2 SMNVEV (reference sequence). The length of the CDR3 is 14 residues. Trimming removed 5 bases from V and 3 bases from J; junction bases left unmatched: 3. Written as DNA, the CDR3 is TGTGCCAGCAGTCGCACAGGGGACACCGGGGAGCTGTTTTTT. Its protein is CASSRTGDTGELFF.

The J gene is TRBJ2-7, the V gene TRBV2; no reliable D call. In germline, CDR1 is SNHLY, CDR2 FYNNEI. V lost 6 bases and J lost 2, with 11 bases in between. The CDR3 covers 13 residues. The CDR3 DNA sequence: TGTGCCAGCAGGGCGACAACCGCCTACGAGCAGTACTTC. This codes for CASRATTAYEQYF.

V is TRBV3-1 (or the pseudogene TRBV3-2) and J is TRBJ2-7; 11 nucleotides line up with TRBD1. The germline CDR1 and CDR2 sequences are LGHDT and YNNKEL (reference sequence). After removal of 2 bases from V and 1 base from J, the junction contained 10 bases not matched to a gene. CDR3 length: 18 residues. The CDR3 DNA sequence: TGTGCCAGCAGCCAAAAATACCTTCGGGACAGGGGGTCCTACGAGCAGTACTTC. This encodes CASSQKYLRDRGSYEQYF.

V and J are TRBV30 and TRBJ1-5, with a possible D match to TRBD1 (6 bases). Trimming took off 3 bases at V and 4 bases at J, with 10 bases between the two ends. The CDR3 totals 13 residues. Germline assignment: CDR1 GTSNPN and CDR2 SVGIG (reference sequence). The CDR3 DNA reads as TGTGCCTGGAGCTTGGACAGAAATCAGCCCCAGCATTTT. This gives the protein CAWSLDRNQPQHF.

The V gene is TRBV30, the J gene TRBJ1-2; 8 bases line up with TRBD1. The V gene's germline CDR1 is GTSNPN and CDR2 SVGIG (reference sequence). V lost 2 bases, J lost 8 bases, and 10 bases stayed unmatched. This CDR3 spans 14 amino acids. The chain's CDR3 is CAWSLGQDVWGYTF. The CDR3 coding sequence is TGTGCCTGGAGTTTGGGACAGGACGTCTGGGGCTACACCTTC.

This chain uses TRBV6-5 with TRBJ2-7; a possible D gene is TRBD2 (6 bases). CDR1 and CDR2 (germline): MNHEY, SVGAGI. V lost 0 bases, J lost 7 bases, and 10 bases lay in between. The CDR3 contains 13 residues. CDR3 amino acids: CASSYSASGEQYF. Here the CDR3 DNA reads TGTGCCAGCAGTTACTCTGCCAGCGGGGAGCAGTACTTC.

The chain uses TRBV9 and TRBJ2-1; TRBD2 matches 7 bases. With V trimmed by 0 bases and J by 6 bases, 3 bases remained unmatched. The CDR3 length is 14 residues. Germline CDR1 is SGDLS and CDR2 is YYNGEE. The CDR3 DNA sequence: TGTGCCAGCAGCGTAGACGGGGGGTTCAATGAGCAGTTCTTC. Translating gives CASSVDGGFNEQFF.

This clone occurred a few times. The CDR3 sequence is CASSVAGTGVGTEAFF. The CDR3, as DNA: TGTGCCAGCAGCGTAGCGGGGACAGGGGTTGGCACTGAAGCTTTCTTT. The chain carries TRBV9 and TRBJ1-1; TRBD1 matches 10 bases. The CDR3 spans 16 residues. Germline-derived CDR1 and CDR2 are SGDLS and YYNGEE. J lost 4 bases, V lost 0 bases, and 6 bases had no gene match. The whole variable domain, filled in from reference TRBV9 and TRBJ1-1, reads DSGVTQTPKHLITATGQRVTLRCSPRSGDLSVYWYQQSLDQGLQFLIQYYNGEERAKGNILERFSAQQFPDLHSELNLSSLELGDSALYFCASSVAGTGVGTEAFFGQGTRLTVV.

This sequence joins TRBV7-2 and TRBJ2-3; TRBD2 aligns across 8 bases. The CDR3 consists of 15 residues. V was pared by 7 bases and J by 1 base, with 7 bases of the junction left unmatched. Germline CDR1 and CDR2: SGHTA and FQGNSA. This CDR3 is CASTQLAGGTDTQYF. CDR3 nucleotides: TGTGCCAGCACCCAGCTAGCGGGTGGCACAGATACGCAGTATTTT.

J is TRBJ2-1 and V is TRBV14; 9 bases map to TRBD2. CDR1 is SGHDN, CDR2 FVKESK, per germline. The V and J ends lost 1 base and 4 bases, in that order; junction bases with no gene match: 8. This CDR3 is 17 amino acids long. CDR3 in DNA: TGTGCCAGCAGCCAAGGGGGGGCTAGCGGGGTTTACAATGAGCAGTTCTTC. Encoded protein: CASSQGGASGVYNEQFF.

The rearrangement joins TRBV5-1 to TRBJ1-2, with 10 bases identical to TRBD1. The CDR3 contains 14 residues. The junction had 6 bases not matched to a gene; V was cut back by 5 bases and J by 5 bases. Germline CDR1 and CDR2: SGHRS and YFSETQ. The CDR3 spells CASRPDRGFYGYTF. Here the CDR3 DNA reads TGCGCCAGCAGACCGGACAGGGGGTTTTATGGCTACACCTTC.

The V gene is TRBV7-6, the J gene TRBJ2-5; possible D gene TRBD2, 6 bases. CDR1 and CDR2 from the germline V gene are SGHVS and FNYEAQ. Trimming removed 1 base at V and 4 bases at J, with 13 bases between. The CDR3 loop spans 15 amino acids. The CDR3, as DNA: TGTGCCAGCAGCTTAGAGGCGGGGTACGGAGAGACCCAGTACTTC. It translates to CASSLEAGYGETQYF.

The chain uses TRBV15 and TRBJ2-1, with 13 bases fitting TRBD2. In germline, CDR1 is LNHNV, CDR2 YYDKDF (reference sequence). V lost 7 bases, J lost 7 bases, and 4 bases stayed unmatched. This CDR3 is 14 amino acids long. CDR3 region: CATTTGLAGNEQFF. For the CDR3, the DNA is TGTGCCACCACCACGGGACTAGCGGGGAATGAGCAGTTCTTC.

The chain uses TRBV5-1 and TRBJ1-1, with D unclear. Between the trimmed V and J ends, which lost 4 bases and 3 bases, there was a span of 13 bases. Germline loops: CDR1 SGHRS, CDR2 YFSETQ. This CDR3 has 14 residues. The CDR3 sequence is CASSPTGRDTEAFF. CDR3 sequence (DNA): TGCGCCAGCAGCCCCACCGGGCGGGACACTGAAGCTTTCTTT.

The chain joins TRBV28 to TRBJ1-2; D gene ambiguous. The length of the CDR3 is 10 residues. Trimming took 6 bases from V and 8 from J, leaving 7 bases between them. The germline V gene encodes CDR1 MDHEN and CDR2 SYDVKM. CDR3 protein: CASRRGGYTF. In nucleotides, the CDR3 is TGTGCCAGCAGACGAGGGGGCTACACCTTC.

V and J are TRBV5-1 and TRBJ2-1, with D possibly TRBD2 on 5 matching bases. Trimming shortened V by 2 bases and J by 3 bases, and 12 bases separated the two germline ends. This CDR3 is built from 15 residues. Germline CDR1 SGHRS, CDR2 YFSETQ. This CDR3 is CASSFSGNYYNEQFF. DNA for the CDR3: TGCGCCAGCAGCTTTTCCGGGAACTACTACAATGAGCAGTTCTTC.